This TCR beta chain derives from a study of immune characterization of retroperitoneal liposarcoma. V shed 6 bases and J 4 bases; nucleotides not matched to a gene: 9. The CDR3 covers 16 residues. TCRdb independently ran MiXCR on the PCR reads; one entry per CDR3 protein. Of over a thousand distinct CDR3 sequences in the sample, roughly 44% were seen once. The clonotype originates from a female donor with retroperitoneal liposarcoma. This chain joins TRBV12-3 or TRBV12-4 and TRBJ2-1, with 10 positions matching TRBD2. The sequenced material came from tumor tissue. The CDR3 DNA reads as TGTGCCAGCAGCCTGACGAGCGGGGGGGCTTACAATGAGCAGTTCTTC. Its translation is CASSLTSGGAYNEQFF.